These 15 T cell receptor beta chains originate from one sample sequenced in a study of identical twins. TCRdb passed the 5' RACE reads through MiXCR, listing each CDR3 protein once. The profile shows about 810,000 distinct CDR3 sequences, 10% to 15% of them singletons. The sample was also reused in another study, on yellow fever vaccine responses in identical twins.

The sequenced material came from PBMCs. The receptor source for this set is a woman aged 18-29 years in good health.

The CDR3 protein is CSARGQPNTGELFF. The CDR3 DNA follows: TGCAGTGCTAGAGGTCAGCCAAACACCGGGGAGCTGTTTTTT. The rearrangement links TRBV20-1 to TRBJ2-2; D uncertain. The CDR3 has 14 amino acids. Germline loops: CDR1 DFQATT, CDR2 SNEGSKA (reference sequence). Deletions cut 1 base from V and 2 bases from J, with 8 bases between.

This clonotype was counted only a few times. The chain has TRBV12-3 or TRBV12-4 and TRBJ2-5; 11 bases line up with TRBD2. V was pared by 3 bases and J by 5 bases, with 8 bases of the junction left unmatched. The CDR3 spans 16 residues. Written as DNA, the CDR3 is TGTGCCAGCAGTTTTTTTAGCGGGGGGGCATCGGAGACCCAGTACTTC. It specifies CASSFFSGGASETQYF.

Concerning this clonotype: Since a much larger clone is just one base distant, this may be a read error. V is TRBV7-8 and J is TRBJ2-3; the match to TRBD2 covers 8 bases. V shed 7 bases and J 0 bases; nucleotides not matched to a gene: 9. Germline V gene sequence: CDR1 SGHVS, CDR2 FQNEAQ. The CDR3 is 16 residues long. In DNA, the CDR3 is TGTGCCAGCATCTCCTCGGGCGGGGGGAGCACAGATACGCAGTATTTT. Its protein product is CASISSGGGSTDTQYF.

This clonotype occurred a few times. The chain is built from TRBV5-6 and TRBJ2-2; TRBD2 matches at 8 bases. Trimming cost V 1 base and J 6 bases; bases outside gene matches: 5. CDR1 and CDR2 from the germline V gene are SGHDT and YYEEEE. The CDR3 has 15 residues. The CDR3 loop reads CASSLQLAVAGELFF. The CDR3 DNA follows: TGTGCCAGCAGCTTGCAACTAGCGGTCGCCGGGGAGCTGTTTTTT.

The chain is built from TRBV5-1 and TRBJ2-3; TRBD1 or TRBD2 may be the D gene (6 bases each). This CDR3 is built from 15 residues. V was clipped by 2 bases and J by 3 bases, with 13 bases between them. The germline CDR1 and CDR2 sequences are SGHRS and YFSETQ. For the CDR3, the DNA is TGCGCCAGCAGCTTTCGGGGGCGCGTGACAGATACGCAGTATTTT. It encodes CASSFRGRVTDTQYF.

V and J are TRBV4-1 and TRBJ2-1; 7 nucleotides match TRBD2. Per germline, CDR1 MGHRA and CDR2 YSYEKL. V shed 3 bases, J shed 0 bases, and the junction held 2 bases outside the gene matches. The CDR3 length is 15 residues. The CDR3 bases are TGCGCCAGCAGCCAGCGGGACTACTCCTACAATGAGCAGTTCTTC. Encoded protein: CASSQRDYSYNEQFF.

This clonotype was seen at least ten times. The V and J genes are TRBV20-1 and TRBJ2-5, with TRBD1 as a possible D gene (5 bases). This CDR3 is built from 12 residues. Trimming cost V 7 bases and J 2 bases, with 11 bases left between them. Germline V gives CDR1 DFQATT, CDR2 SNEGSKA (reference sequence). CDR3 in DNA: TGCAGTGTGGGGCTGGGACAAGAGACCCAGTACTTC. Encoded protein: CSVGLGQETQYF.

Many counts were recorded for this clonotype. V and J are TRBV5-1 and TRBJ2-2; TRBD2 matches at 8 bases. This CDR3 region has 15 residues. The V gene end was trimmed by 0 bases and the J gene end by 5 bases; junction bases not matched to a gene: 3. Germline V gene sequence: CDR1 SGHRS, CDR2 YFSETQ. CDR3 amino acids: CASSLGASGTGELFF. The CDR3 DNA is TGCGCCAGCAGCTTGGGAGCTAGCGGGACCGGGGAGCTGTTTTTT.

The genes are TRBV4-2 and TRBJ2-2; unclear D gene. Germline V CDR1 and CDR2: LGHNA, YNFKEQ. V was trimmed by 0 bases and J by 7 bases, leaving 6 bases between them. CDR3 length: 13 residues. The CDR3 DNA sequence: TGTGCCAGCAGCCAAGATGAGATCGGGGAGCTGTTTTTT. Translated: CASSQDEIGELFF.

DNA of the CDR3: TGTGCCAGCAGCTCGGACCTAGCGCCTAACACCGGGGAGCTGTTTTTT. This gives the protein CASSSDLAPNTGELFF. The chain carries TRBV11-3 and TRBJ2-2; D possibly corresponds to TRBD2 (6 bases). The CDR3 extends over 16 amino acids. From germline, CDR1 is SGHNT and CDR2 YENEEA. Trimming took 4 bases from V and 2 from J, leaving 14 bases between them. Looking up the rest from reference TRBV11-3 and TRBJ2-2 gives the full variable domain: EAGVVQSPRYKIIEKKQPVAFWCNPISGHNTLYWYLQNLGQGPELLIRYENEEAVDDSQLPKDRFSAERLKGVDSTLKIQPAELGDSAVYLCASSSDLAPNTGELFFGEGSRLTVL.

The V gene is TRBV3-1, the J gene TRBJ2-7, with D possibly matching TRBD1 (6 bases). The CDR3 totals 16 residues. V was cut by 1 base and J by 4 bases, with 17 bases left in between. Germline V lookup: CDR1 LGHDT, CDR2 YNNKEL (reference sequence). In DNA form, the CDR3 reads TGTGCCAGCAGCCAAGGATCCGGGACACGACTTTACGAGCAGTACGTC. Translating it yields CASSQGSGTRLYEQYV.

This clonotype was found a few times. The rearrangement joins TRBV20-1 to TRBJ2-2, with 10 positions matching TRBD2. The germline CDR1 and CDR2 sequences are DFQATT and SNEGSKA (reference sequence). The CDR3 spans 16 residues. The junction had 9 bases not matched to a gene; V was cut back by 1 base and J by 7 bases. The chain's CDR3 is CSARGEREGLVGELFF. CDR3 coding DNA: TGCAGTGCTAGAGGGGAGCGGGAGGGCCTAGTCGGGGAGCTGTTTTTT.

V and J are TRBV20-1 and TRBJ2-1; 9 nucleotides line up with TRBD2. J lost 8 bases, V lost 3 bases, and 14 bases had no gene match. The germline gives CDR1 DFQATT, CDR2 SNEGSKA (reference sequence). The CDR3 is made up of 16 amino acids. The CDR3, as DNA: TGCAGTGCTAGGGGGGCGGGAGGGCCCCTATGGGATGAGCAGTTCTTC. This gives the protein CSARGAGGPLWDEQFF.

The genes are TRBV20-1 and TRBJ2-3; 8 positions agree with TRBD1. The CDR3 is 15 amino acids. Germline CDR1 is DFQATT and CDR2 is SNEGSKA (reference sequence). V lost 1 base, J lost 6 bases, and 9 bases stayed unmatched. CDR3 sequence reads: CSARVPGGPLDTQYF. CDR3 nucleotides: TGCAGTGCTAGAGTTCCAGGGGGCCCTTTGGATACGCAGTATTTT.

The J gene is TRBJ1-5, the V gene TRBV7-8; no firm D call. The V gene lost 0 bases and the J gene lost 3 bases, with 12 bases spanning the gap. This CDR3 has 16 residues. Germline V lookup: CDR1 SGHVS, CDR2 FQNEAQ. The CDR3 nucleotides are TGTGCCAGCAGCTTAGCCATCCGGAGTACCAATCAGCCCCAGCATTTT. Residues: CASSLAIRSTNQPQHF.